This is a list of T cell receptor beta chains from one sample in a study of long-term antiretroviral therapy in people with HIV. The repertoire was sequenced with immunoSEQ multiplex PCR; TCRdb's copy has only in-frame clones and lacks some. The sample records around 27,000 clones, under 85% being singletons. The material was unsorted PBMCs, obtained 3 years after starting antiretroviral therapy. The receptor set was obtained from a man aged 40-50 years with HIV. CDR3s include the opening cysteine and the closing phenylalanine or tryptophan. D genes are given only for firm matches. Where a row states a size, it is once, few, many or the class of an expanded clone; other rows omit it.

J gene | clone size | V gene | CDR3 length | D gene | CDR3 protein | CDR3 DNA
TRBJ2-3 | . | TRBV5-1 | 15 | . | CASSFKGSLTDTQYF | TGCGCCAGCAGCTTTAAGGGCTCCTTAACAGATACGCAGTATTTT
TRBJ2-1 | . | TRBV12-1 | 15 | . | CASSLRESSYNEQFF | TGTGCCAGCAGCTTGAGGGAGAGCTCCTACAATGAGCAGTTCTTC
TRBJ2-2 | . | TRBV9 | 12 | . | CASSLGGGELFF | TGTGCCAGCAGCTTAGGGGGCGGGGAGCTGTTTTTT
TRBJ1-2 | . | TRBV11-3 | 13 | TRBD1 | CASSRRGNYGYTF | TGTGCCAGCAGCCGCAGGGGGAACTATGGCTACACCTTC
TRBJ1-1 | . | TRBV6-4 | 13 | . | CASRTARDTEAFF | TGTGCCAGCAGGACCGCGCGGGACACTGAAGCTTTCTTT
TRBJ2-1 | . | TRBV27 | 15 | TRBD1 | CASSLSGQNNNEQFF | TGTGCCAGCAGTTTATCGGGACAGAATAACAATGAGCAGTTCTTC
TRBJ2-1 | . | TRBV30 | 13 | . | CAWGGGPGDEQFF | TGTGCCTGGGGTGGCGGTCCCGGGGATGAGCAGTTCTTC
TRBJ1-2 | . | TRBV11-2 | 15 | . | CASSLVRGVNYGYTF | TGTGCCAGCAGCTTAGTACGGGGCGTGAACTATGGCTACACCTTC
TRBJ2-1 | . | TRBV19 | 14 | TRBD2 | CASRGLAGGMWQFF | TGTGCCAGTAGGGGACTAGCGGGTGGAATGTGGCAGTTCTTC
TRBJ2-5 | . | TRBV5-1 | 15 | TRBD2 | CASSLGTSGQETQYF | TGCGCCAGCAGCTTGGGGACTAGCGGGCAAGAGACCCAGTACTTC
TRBJ2-1 | . | TRBV6-1 | 21 | TRBD2 | CASSEFRTSGGALSSYNEQFF | TGTGCCAGCAGTGAATTTAGAACTAGCGGGGGGGCCCTGAGCTCCTACAATGAGCAGTTCTTC
TRBJ2-7 | . | TRBV27 | 13 | . | CASSFGSGNEQYF | TGTGCCAGCAGTTTCGGTTCAGGGAACGAGCAGTACTTC
TRBJ1-1 | once | TRBV5-6 | 15 | TRBD1 | CASSLVGQMNTEAFF | TGTGCCAGCAGTTTAGTGGGACAGATGAACACTGAAGCTTTCTTT
TRBJ2-7 | once | TRBV5-1 | 16 | TRBD1 | CASSPPGTGETYEQYF | TGCGCCAGCAGCCCTCCCGGGACAGGGGAAACCTACGAGCAGTACTTC
TRBJ1-5 | . | TRBV7-6 | 15 | TRBD1 | CASSSLTGEGQPQHF | TGTGCCAGCAGCTCCCTTACAGGGGAAGGACAGCCCCAGCATTTT
TRBJ2-1 | . | TRBV4-1 | 19 | TRBD2 | CASSQDRLAGDSNYNEQFF | TGCGCCAGCAGCCAAGATCGACTAGCGGGGGACTCAAACTACAATGAGCAGTTCTTC
TRBJ1-2 | . | TRBV29-1 | 14 | . | CSVELRDPPYGYTF | TGCAGCGTTGAACTAAGGGACCCCCCATATGGCTACACCTTC
TRBJ2-2 | . | TRBV4-1 | 16 | . | CASSPEHRTGPGELFF | TGCGCCAGCAGCCCCGAGCACAGGACCGGCCCCGGGGAGCTGTTTTTT
TRBJ1-1 | . | TRBV25-1 | 14 | TRBD1 | CASLGQGVNTEAFF | TGTGCCAGCCTAGGACAGGGGGTGAACACTGAAGCTTTCTTT
TRBJ1-1 | . | TRBV19 | 13 | TRBD1 | CASARAGGTEAFF | TGTGCCAGCGCGAGGGCAGGGGGCACTGAAGCTTTCTTT
TRBJ2-2 | . | TRBV19 | 15 | TRBD2 | CASRGLAGNTGELFF | TGTGCCAGTAGAGGACTAGCGGGGAACACCGGGGAGCTGTTTTTT
TRBJ2-1 | . | TRBV4-1 | 17 | . | CASSQDTGRAAYNEQFF | TGCGCCAGCAGCCAAGATACGGGGCGGGCGGCCTACAATGAGCAGTTCTTC
TRBJ2-3 | once | TRBV20-1 | 11 | . | CSASLGDTQYF | TGCAGTGCCTCCCTGGGAGATACGCAGTATTTT
TRBJ1-2 | . | TRBV5-6 | 13 | TRBD1 | CASSVGQVSGYTF | TGTGCCAGCAGCGTGGGACAGGTCAGCGGCTACACCTTC
TRBJ2-7 | once | TRBV11-3 | 16 | TRBD1 | CASSLVLQGGSYEQYF | TGTGCCAGCAGCTTAGTGCTACAGGGGGGCTCCTACGAGCAGTACTTC
TRBJ1-3 | . | TRBV15 | 16 | TRBD1 | CATSTGGQHSGNTIYF | TGTGCCACCAGCACGGGGGGACAGCATTCTGGAAACACCATATATTTT
TRBJ2-7 | . | TRBV5-6 | 15 | TRBD1 | CASSSLGQGSYEQYF | TGTGCCAGCAGCTCGCTGGGACAGGGCTCCTACGAGCAGTACTTC
TRBJ1-1 | . | TRBV6-1 | 14 | . | CASEYQGWDTEAFF | TGTGCCAGTGAATACCAGGGTTGGGACACTGAAGCTTTCTTT
TRBJ2-4 | . | TRBV11-2 | 14 | . | CASSLGGGKNIQYF | TGTGCCAGCAGCTTAGGAGGGGGGAAAAACATTCAGTACTTC
TRBJ1-5 | once | TRBV19 | 18 | TRBD1 | CASSPGTGMVPFNQPQHF | TGTGCCAGTAGTCCCGGGACAGGGATGGTTCCCTTCAATCAGCCCCAGCATTTT
TRBJ2-7 | . | TRBV27 | 14 | TRBD1 | CASSLGQGPYEQYF | TGTGCCAGCAGCCTGGGACAGGGGCCCTACGAGCAGTACTTC
TRBJ2-1 | . | TRBV27 | 15 | . | CASSPPGHPYNEQFF | TGTGCCAGCAGTCCCCCGGGACACCCTTACAATGAGCAGTTCTTC
TRBJ2-1 | . | TRBV19 | 15 | TRBD1 | CASSEPGTGGNEQFF | TGTGCCAGTAGTGAACCCGGGACAGGGGGCAATGAGCAGTTCTTC
TRBJ2-7 | . | TRBV13 | 15 | TRBD1 | CASTSGTGLFHEQYF | TGTGCCAGCACCTCCGGGACAGGGCTTTTCCACGAGCAGTACTTC
TRBJ1-1 | once | TRBV30 | 16 | TRBD1 | CAWSTKLRQGNTEAFF | TGTGCCTGGAGCACCAAATTGAGACAGGGTAACACTGAAGCTTTCTTT
TRBJ2-1 | . | TRBV7-3 | 14 | TRBD2 | CASSLAGGHGEQFF | TGTGCCAGCAGCTTAGCGGGGGGGCATGGTGAGCAGTTCTTC
TRBJ2-5 | . | TRBV5-1 | 13 | TRBD1 | CASTQGARETQYF | TGCGCCAGCACCCAGGGGGCGCGGGAGACCCAGTACTTC
TRBJ2-6 | . | TRBV5-1 | 15 | . | CASRRDSSGANVLTF | TGCGCCAGCAGAAGAGACAGCTCTGGGGCCAACGTCCTGACTTTC
TRBJ2-7 | . | TRBV6-1 | 15 | . | CASSLERGATYEQYF | TGTGCCAGCAGTCTCGAGAGGGGGGCTACCTACGAGCAGTACTTC
TRBJ2-3 | . | TRBV14 | 16 | . | CASSQRQASSTDTQYF | TGTGCCAGCAGCCAACGACAGGCCTCTAGCACAGATACGCAGTATTTT
TRBJ2-1 | once | TRBV13 | 16 | . | CASSLSGSPYNNEQFF | TGTGCCAGCAGCTTGAGCGGGTCCCCCTATAACAATGAGCAGTTCTTC
TRBJ1-2 | . | TRBV5-6 | 15 | . | CASSLGGLANYGYTF | TGTGCCAGCAGCTTGGGAGGGCTAGCTAACTATGGCTACACCTTC
TRBJ2-1 | . | TRBV6-1 | 15 | TRBD2 | CASSEEVAGGTEQFF | TGTGCCAGCAGTGAAGAGGTGGCGGGAGGGACTGAGCAGTTCTTC
TRBJ1-1 | . | TRBV2 | 15 | . | CASGGAGVMNTEAFF | TGTGCCAGCGGGGGGGCAGGGGTCATGAACACTGAAGCTTTCTTT
TRBJ2-2 | . | TRBV7-9 | 12 | . | CASSRDTGELFF | TGTGCCAGCAGCCGAGACACCGGGGAGCTGTTTTTT
TRBJ2-5 | once | TRBV14 | 15 | TRBD2 | CASSRLAGGSETQYF | TGTGCCAGCAGCCGACTAGCGGGAGGAAGCGAGACCCAGTACTTC
TRBJ2-3 | . | TRBV27 | 15 | . | CASSLWARSADTQYF | TGTGCCAGCAGTTTATGGGCTAGGAGCGCGGATACGCAGTATTTT
TRBJ2-7 | . | TRBV6-6 | 13 | . | CASSLTPSYEQYF | TGTGCCAGCAGCCTTACACCATCCTACGAGCAGTACTTC
TRBJ1-2 | . | TRBV19 | 12 | . | CASSIGGDGYTF | TGTGCCAGTAGTATAGGGGGAGATGGCTACACCTTC
TRBJ2-2 | . | TRBV14 | 18 | TRBD1 | CASSRSEDRVLNTGELFF | TGTGCCAGCAGCCGGTCCGAGGACAGGGTGCTCAACACCGGGGAGCTGTTTTTT
TRBJ1-1 | few | TRBV29-1 | 14 | TRBD1 | CSAQGGRSMTEAFF | TGCAGCGCACAGGGGGGGCGCAGTATGACTGAAGCTTTCTTT
TRBJ2-1 | . | TRBV11-2 | 15 | . | CASSPRVGGGNEQFF | TGTGCCAGCAGCCCCCGGGTCGGAGGGGGGAATGAGCAGTTCTTC
TRBJ2-1 | . | TRBV27 | 17 | TRBD1 | CASSPNIQTGHNNEQFF | TGTGCCAGCAGTCCAAACATCCAGACAGGGCACAACAATGAGCAGTTCTTC
TRBJ1-4 | . | TRBV11-2 | 16 | TRBD1 | CASSSPNTGTDEKLFF | TGTGCCAGCAGCTCACCGAACACCGGGACAGATGAAAAACTGTTTTTT
TRBJ1-3 | . | TRBV10-3 | 16 | . | CAISEGQKNIGNTIYF | TGTGCCATCAGTGAGGGGCAGAAAAACATTGGAAACACCATATATTTT
TRBJ1-3 | . | TRBV7-9 | 12 | . | CASKGLRNTIYF | TGTGCCAGCAAGGGTCTTAGAAACACCATATATTTT
TRBJ2-6 | . | TRBV19 | 16 | . | CASSTLQGSGANVLTF | TGTGCCAGTAGTACCTTACAGGGTTCCGGGGCCAACGTCCTGACTTTC
TRBJ1-2 | . | TRBV5-4 | 18 | . | CASSLARTRGGVTYGYTF | TGTGCCAGCAGCTTGGCCCGGACCAGGGGAGGCGTTACCTATGGCTACACCTTC
TRBJ1-4 | once | TRBV19 | 16 | TRBD1 | CASSIDTGTGDEKLFF | TGTGCCAGTAGTATAGACACCGGGACAGGCGACGAAAAACTGTTTTTT
TRBJ2-7 | . | TRBV28 | 14 | TRBD1 | CASRANRGSYEQYF | TGTGCCAGCAGGGCTAACAGGGGCTCCTACGAGCAGTACTTC